These 13 T cell receptor beta chains were sequenced from one sample in a study of blood T cell repertoires in COVID-19. Produced via immunoSEQ multiplex PCR; TCRdb's table is partial and in-frame only. The sample has approximately 270,000 clones; about 87% are singletons. Sequenced input: peripheral blood. The receptors here all came from a woman aged 30 to 39 with COVID-19, enrolled during active disease.

The chain has TRBV27 and TRBJ1-4; D remains unclear. Between the trimmed V and J ends, which lost 1 base and 4 bases, there was a span of 10 bases. The germline CDR1 and CDR2 sequences are MNHEY and SMNVEV (reference sequence). The length of the CDR3 is 15 residues. The CDR3 loop is CASSLYGRGNEKLFF. CDR3 DNA: TGTGCCAGCAGTTTATACGGCCGGGGTAATGAAAAACTGTTTTTT.

The chain couples TRBV10-3 to TRBJ2-3, with 15 bases fitting TRBD2. The germline CDR1 and CDR2 sequences are ENHRY and SYGVKD. The CDR3 spans 20 residues. V lost 3 bases, J lost 3 bases, and 13 bases stayed unmatched. The CDR3 spells CAISESPGLAGGDGTDTQYF. The DNA for the CDR3 is TGTGCCATCAGTGAATCCCCGGGACTAGCGGGGGGTGATGGGACAGATACGCAGTATTTT.

The V gene is TRBV5-4, the J gene TRBJ2-3; 9 nucleotides line up with TRBD2. This CDR3 contains 16 residues. With 1 base clipped from V and 0 bases from J, the junction kept 3 bases outside the gene matches. Germline CDR1 SGHNT, CDR2 YYREEE (reference sequence). The CDR3 sequence: CASSLRLADSTDTQYF. DNA for the CDR3: TGTGCCAGCAGCTTGCGACTAGCGGATAGCACAGATACGCAGTATTTT.

The chain links TRBV5-5 to TRBJ1-4, with D maybe TRBD1 (5 bases). In germline, CDR1 is SGHKS, CDR2 YYEKEE (reference sequence). This CDR3 region has 15 residues. V lost 0 bases to trimming and J lost 6 bases, with 12 bases between them. The CDR3 reads CASSLERSRDEKLFF. As DNA, the CDR3 is TGTGCCAGCAGCTTGGAGAGGAGCAGGGATGAAAAACTGTTTTTT.

This chain links TRBV5-4 with TRBJ2-5; 12 bases fit TRBD2. The CDR3 length is 19 residues. V shed 3 bases and J 4 bases; nucleotides not matched to a gene: 16. Germline CDR1 reads SGHNT; CDR2 reads YYREEE (reference sequence). CDR3 sequence (DNA): TGTGCCAGCAGCTCCGGGATGCCGAGACTAGCGGGAGACGGAGAGACCCAGTACTTC. Translating gives CASSSGMPRLAGDGETQYF.

This chain connects TRBV12-3 or TRBV12-4 to TRBJ2-3, with D hard to call. The CDR3 totals 12 residues. The germline V and J ends were trimmed by 6 bases and 0 bases, with 4 bases remaining between them. The CDR3 is CASSLSTDTQYF. In DNA form, the CDR3 reads TGTGCCAGCAGCCTCAGCACAGATACGCAGTATTTT.

The chain employs TRBV28 and TRBJ1-2, with a tentative D call TRBD1 (6 bases). Germline loops: CDR1 MDHEN, CDR2 SYDVKM. The CDR3 is 14 residues long. V was trimmed by 6 bases and J by 4 bases, leaving 15 bases between them. In DNA form, the CDR3 reads TGTGCCAGCAGGCTTCAGGGGTATAGCTATGGCTACACCTTC. Its translation is CASRLQGYSYGYTF.

V usage is TRBV27 and J usage is TRBJ2-7, with D maybe TRBD2 (6 bases). Germline V CDR1 and CDR2: MNHEY, SMNVEV (reference sequence). Trimming took 5 bases from V and 0 from J, leaving 17 bases between them. CDR3 length: 16 amino acids. The CDR3 is CASSLSRGTDSYEQYF. Written as DNA, the CDR3 is TGTGCCAGCAGTCTAAGTCGGGGGACCGACTCCTACGAGCAGTACTTC.

J is TRBJ2-1 and V is TRBV19; D is possibly TRBD1 (6 bases). V gave up 10 bases and J gave up 6 bases, with 10 bases separating them. The CDR3 is made up of 11 amino acids. Germline V gene data show CDR1 as LNHDA and CDR2 as SQIVND (reference sequence). CDR3 bases: TGTGCCACCCTACAGGGCAATGAGCAGTTCTTC. Translating gives CATLQGNEQFF.

The chain links TRBV19 to TRBJ2-5; 7 bases agree with TRBD1. The CDR3 sequence is 14 residues long. V gave up 5 bases and J gave up 4 bases; unmatched junction bases: 7. Germline V gives CDR1 LNHDA, CDR2 SQIVND (reference sequence). The chain's CDR3 is CASSLSGQRETQYF. The CDR3 DNA is TGTGCCAGTAGTCTGTCGGGACAGCGAGAGACCCAGTACTTC.

On this clone itself: Other nucleotide sequences from this sample produce the same CDR3. The CDR3 sequence: CASSEGRGNQPQHF. In DNA, the CDR3 is TGTGCCAGCAGTGAGGGGAGGGGCAATCAGCCCCAGCATTTT. V usage is TRBV2 and J usage is TRBJ1-5; D remains ambiguous. The germline V gene has CDR1 SNHLY and CDR2 FYNNEI. V lost 3 bases to trimming and J lost 2 bases, with 8 bases between them. The CDR3 has 14 residues.

The V gene is TRBV6-1, the J gene TRBJ1-1; D is unclear. Trimming cost V 3 bases and J 1 base, with 6 bases left between them. This CDR3 spans 13 amino acids. From germline, CDR1 is MNHNS and CDR2 SASEGT. The CDR3: CASSDWQNTEAFF. In DNA form, the CDR3 reads TGTGCCAGCAGTGATTGGCAGAACACTGAAGCTTTCTTT.

This clone came up a few times. J is TRBJ2-7 and V is TRBV4-3, with 9 bases matching TRBD1. The V segment lost 1 base and the J segment 7 bases; nucleotides outside the gene matches: 11. The germline gives CDR1 LGHNA, CDR2 YSLEER. This CDR3 has 16 amino acids. The CDR3 DNA sequence: TGCGCCAGCAGCCAAGGTCCGGTAACAGGGGGCAGAGAGCAGTACTTC. Its protein is CASSQGPVTGGREQYF.